A single sample is the source of the 22 T cell receptor beta chains below, sequenced in a study of blood T cell repertoires in COVID-19. Here immunoSEQ multiplex PCR was the method, and the copy in TCRdb shows in-frame clones only, minus some. The sample includes 30,000 to 35,000 clones, 70% to 80% of them seen just once. The sample taken for sequencing was peripheral blood. The receptors here all came from a woman aged 60 to 75 with acute or convalescent COVID-19.

As for this clone: This may be a read error: a much more frequent sequence differs by one nucleotide. Other DNA variants within this sample encode the same CDR3. This chain connects TRBV6-5 to TRBJ2-6; D remains unclear. This CDR3 contains 13 residues. Germline lookup yields CDR1 MNHEY and CDR2 SVGAGI. The V end lost 4 bases, the J end lost 4 bases, and 5 bases lay between the germline ends. CDR3 in amino acids: CASSSVGANVLTF. Written as DNA, the CDR3 is TGTGCCAGCAGTTCGGTCGGGGCCAACGTCCTGACTTTC.

This chain uses TRBV28 with TRBJ1-2; possible D gene TRBD1, 5 bases. V dropped 10 bases and J dropped 3 bases, with 15 bases sitting between them. Per germline, CDR1 MDHEN and CDR2 SYDVKM. The CDR3 contains 13 residues. CDR3 residues: CAITWGHDYGYTF. CDR3 bases: TGTGCCATCACATGGGGCCACGACTATGGCTACACCTTC.

This clone has just one count. The chain recombines TRBV10-2 with TRBJ1-1; possibly TRBD1 for D (6 bases). This CDR3 has 13 amino acids. Germline loops: CDR1 WSHSY, CDR2 SAAADI. Trimming pared 2 bases from V and 6 bases from J, leaving 10 bases between. The CDR3 sequence is CASSEVQGSEAFF. CDR3 nucleotides: TGCGCCAGCAGTGAGGTACAGGGTTCTGAAGCTTTCTTT.

The J gene is TRBJ2-5, the V gene TRBV30, with D tentatively TRBD2 (6 bases). Trimming shortened V by 2 bases and J by 4 bases, and 17 bases separated the two germline ends. The CDR3 sequence is 15 residues long. The germline V gene has CDR1 GTSNPN and CDR2 SVGIG (reference sequence). The CDR3 reads CAWSPLFRGGETQYF. The CDR3 coding sequence is TGTGCCTGGAGTCCCCTATTTCGGGGAGGAGAGACCCAGTACTTC.

The chain combines TRBV19 with TRBJ1-5, with D possibly TRBD1 on 6 matching bases. The germline V gene encodes CDR1 LNHDA and CDR2 SQIVND (reference sequence). The CDR3 is 13 residues long. V was pared by 5 bases and J by 9 bases, with 14 bases between. In DNA form, the CDR3 reads TGTGCCAGTAGTCGGGACATTGAACGGCCCCAGCATTTT. As protein: CASSRDIERPQHF.

The rearrangement links TRBV30 to TRBJ2-3; 8 bases line up with TRBD2. Trimming cost V 0 bases and J 2 bases; bases outside gene matches: 4. The CDR3 consists of 15 residues. Germline V lookup: CDR1 GTSNPN, CDR2 SVGIG (reference sequence). DNA for the CDR3: TGTGCCTGGAGTGTAAAAGCGGGGGTCACAGATACGCAGTATTTT. Protein product: CAWSVKAGVTDTQYF.

CDR3 coding DNA: TGTGCCTGGAGTATTACAGTCGTCCCTGAAGCTTTCTTT. It encodes CAWSITVVPEAFF. The J gene is TRBJ1-1, the V gene TRBV30; the D is unclear. V lost 2 bases and J 6 bases, leaving 13 bases between the germline ends. Germline lookup yields CDR1 GTSNPN and CDR2 SVGIG (reference sequence). CDR3 size: 13 residues.

The chain is built from TRBV19 and TRBJ1-5, with D possibly being TRBD1 (5 bases). Germline CDR1 reads LNHDA; CDR2 reads SQIVND (reference sequence). Trimming shortened V by 9 bases and J by 7 bases, and 19 bases separated the two germline ends. The CDR3 consists of 14 residues. CDR3 sequence (DNA): TGTGCCAGCAACACCCAGGGATCACGGCAGCCCCAGCATTTT. Translated, it gives CASNTQGSRQPQHF.

The chain is built from TRBV10-3 and TRBJ2-5; TRBD2 is a possible D gene (5 bases). With 2 bases removed from V and 2 bases from J, the gap between germline ends came to 12 bases. The CDR3 sequence is 15 residues long. Germline V CDR1 and CDR2: ENHRY, SYGVKD. The CDR3 sequence is CAISEQRGQQETQYF. The CDR3 coding sequence is TGTGCCATCAGTGAGCAGAGAGGGCAACAAGAGACCCAGTACTTC.

This clone was counted a single time. The V call is TRBV5-4, the J call TRBJ1-2, with 8 bases matching TRBD1. The germline CDR1 and CDR2 sequences are SGHNT and YYREEE (reference sequence). Trimming at V came to 0 bases and at J to 5 bases, leaving 6 bases not matched to a gene. The CDR3 length is 15 residues. The CDR3 DNA reads TGTGCCAGCAGCTTGGCGGACAGGGTGACTTATGGCTACACCTTC. Protein product: CASSLADRVTYGYTF. Full variable domain (outside the CDR3, taken from reference TRBV5-4 and TRBJ1-2): ETGVTQSPTHLIKTRGQQVTLRCSSQSGHNTVSWYQQALGQGPQFIFQYYREEENGRGNFPPRFSGLQFPNYSSELNVNALELDDSALYLCASSLADRVTYGYTFGSGTRLTVV.

The V call is TRBV6-1, the J call TRBJ1-6; D ambiguous. Deletions cut 3 bases from V and 10 bases from J, with 16 bases between. The CDR3 is 15 amino acids. Germline V lookup: CDR1 MNHNS, CDR2 SASEGT. The CDR3 coding sequence is TGTGCCAGCAGTGAGGTTCCGGGCAGCGGGTCACCCCTCCACTTT. The encoded protein is CASSEVPGSGSPLHF.

The CDR3 sequence is CASRSGTLYGYTF. In nucleotides, the CDR3 is TGCGCCAGCCGGTCCGGGACTCTATATGGCTACACCTTC. This sequence joins TRBV5-1 and TRBJ1-2, with D possibly being TRBD1 (5 bases). V lost 7 bases and J lost 5, with 15 bases in between. This CDR3 is 13 amino acids long. The germline CDR1 and CDR2 sequences are SGHRS and YFSETQ.

This clone was found once. The rearrangement links TRBV7-3 to TRBJ2-3; 7 positions agree with TRBD1. J was trimmed by 2 bases and V by 5 bases; bases with no gene match: 4. The CDR3 has 14 residues. The V gene's germline CDR1 is SGHTA and CDR2 FQGTGA. In DNA form, the CDR3 reads TGTGCCAGCAGCAGGGGACAGCTCACAGATACGCAGTATTTT. It yields the protein CASSRGQLTDTQYF.

The J gene is TRBJ2-2, the V gene TRBV5-6; maybe TRBD2 (5 bases). In germline, CDR1 is SGHDT, CDR2 YYEEEE. V gave up 5 bases and J gave up 7 bases, with 6 bases separating them. This CDR3 spans 11 amino acids. CDR3 residues: CASSRGGELFF. The CDR3 DNA reads TGTGCCAGCAGTCGGGGCGGGGAGCTGTTTTTT.

V is TRBV28 and J is TRBJ1-2; 11 bases are shared with TRBD1. The junction had 5 bases not matched to a gene; V was cut back by 9 bases and J by 5 bases. This CDR3 has 13 amino acids. Germline-derived CDR1 and CDR2 are MDHEN and SYDVKM. The DNA for the CDR3 is TGTGCCAGTGGGACAGGGGGTCGGTATGGCTACACCTTC. Translating gives CASGTGGRYGYTF.

This chain uses TRBV11-2 with TRBJ1-1; D not certain. The CDR3 has 16 amino acids. The germline gives CDR1 SGHAT, CDR2 FQNNGV. The ends were cut back, 5 bases at V and 3 bases at J, with 19 bases in the middle. The CDR3 here is CASSTSHGSVDTEAFF. The CDR3 DNA sequence: TGTGCCAGCAGCACAAGTCACGGGAGTGTGGACACTGAAGCTTTCTTT.

The chain has TRBV28 and TRBJ1-2, with 8 bases aligning to TRBD1. The CDR3 totals 15 residues. The trim removed 2 bases at V and 5 bases at J, leaving 7 bases unmatched. The V gene's germline CDR1 is MDHEN and CDR2 SYDVKM. The CDR3 coding sequence is TGTGCCAGCAGTTTAATCGACAGGGGAGGGTATGGCTACACCTTC. Protein product: CASSLIDRGGYGYTF.

The V gene is TRBV2, the J gene TRBJ1-1, with D tentatively TRBD1 (6 bases). V lost 2 bases to trimming and J lost 7 bases, with 11 bases between them. Germline-derived CDR1 and CDR2 are SNHLY and FYNNEI. This CDR3 has 13 residues. Written as DNA, the CDR3 is TGTGCCAGCAGTGAAACCCCCAGGGGTGAAGCTTTCTTT. Amino acids: CASSETPRGEAFF.

The chain uses TRBV7-8 and TRBJ2-5; D not certain. The CDR3 loop spans 15 amino acids. V was shortened by 5 bases and J by 5 bases, with 18 bases between the two germline ends. The germline V gene has CDR1 SGHVS and CDR2 FQNEAQ. The CDR3 DNA sequence: TGTGCCAGCAGCCCGACGATAAATTACGGGGAGACCCAGTACTTC. This gives the protein CASSPTINYGETQYF.

This sequence joins TRBV2 and TRBJ2-7; D is ambiguous. The CDR3 consists of 11 residues. Germline loops: CDR1 SNHLY, CDR2 FYNNEI. Trimming removed 4 bases at V and 3 bases at J, with 4 bases between. CDR3 protein: CASSVGYEQYF. CDR3 DNA sequence: TGTGCCAGCAGTGTCGGCTACGAGCAGTACTTC.

In nucleotides, the CDR3 is TGTGCCAGCTCCCCGGGACTAGCGGAGACCCAGTACTTC. Its translation: CASSPGLAETQYF. The V gene is TRBV18, the J gene TRBJ2-5; 10 nucleotides match TRBD2. The CDR3 totals 13 residues. V was clipped by 6 bases and J by 5 bases; unmatched bases: 3. Germline V gene lookup returns CDR1 KGHSH and CDR2 LQKENI.

The chain has TRBV5-6 and TRBJ2-5; TRBD2 agrees at 7 bases. J was trimmed by 7 bases and V by 4 bases; bases with no gene match: 16. Germline CDR1 and CDR2: SGHDT and YYEEEE. This CDR3 region has 16 residues. CDR3 sequence (DNA): TGTGCCAGCAGCCAAGAAAGACTAGCCCATCCGGGGACCCAGTACTTC. Translated: CASSQERLAHPGTQYF. Looking up the rest from reference TRBV5-6 and TRBJ2-5 gives the full variable domain: DAGVTQSPTHLIKTRGQQVTLRCSPKSGHDTVSWYQQALGQGPQFIFQYYEEEERQRGNFPDRFSGHQFPNYSSELNVNALLLGDSALYLCASSQERLAHPGTQYFGPGTRLLVL.